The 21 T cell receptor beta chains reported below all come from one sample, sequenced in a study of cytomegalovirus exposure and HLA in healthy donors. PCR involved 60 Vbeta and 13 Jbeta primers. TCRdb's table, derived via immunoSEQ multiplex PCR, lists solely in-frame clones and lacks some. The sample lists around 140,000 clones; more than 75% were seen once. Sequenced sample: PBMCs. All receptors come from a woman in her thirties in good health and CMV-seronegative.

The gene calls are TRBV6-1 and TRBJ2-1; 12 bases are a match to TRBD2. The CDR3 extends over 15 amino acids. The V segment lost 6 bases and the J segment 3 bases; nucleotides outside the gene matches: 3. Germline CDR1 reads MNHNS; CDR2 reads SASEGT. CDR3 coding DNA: TGTGCCAGCAGGGCGACTAGCGGGGGCTACAATGAGCAGTTCTTC. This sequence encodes CASRATSGGYNEQFF.

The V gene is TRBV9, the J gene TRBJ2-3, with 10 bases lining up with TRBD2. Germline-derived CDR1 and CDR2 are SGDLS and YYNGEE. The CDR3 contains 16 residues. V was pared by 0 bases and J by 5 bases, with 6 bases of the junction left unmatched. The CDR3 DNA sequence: TGTGCCAGCAGCGTAGCCAGCGGGGGGGCCGGAGATACGCAGTATTTT. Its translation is CASSVASGGAGDTQYF.

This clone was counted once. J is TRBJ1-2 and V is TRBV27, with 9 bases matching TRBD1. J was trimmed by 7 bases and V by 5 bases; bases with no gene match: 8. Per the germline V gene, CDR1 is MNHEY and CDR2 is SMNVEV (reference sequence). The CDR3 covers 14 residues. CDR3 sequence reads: CASSPGTGRLGYTF. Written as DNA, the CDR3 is TGTGCCAGCAGTCCAGGGACAGGGAGACTTGGCTACACCTTC.

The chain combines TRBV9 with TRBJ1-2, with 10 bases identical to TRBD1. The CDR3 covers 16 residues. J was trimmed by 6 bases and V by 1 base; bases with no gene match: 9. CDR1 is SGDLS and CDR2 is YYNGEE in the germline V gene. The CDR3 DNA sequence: TGTGCCAGCAGCGTAACGGCCTGGGGACAGGGGCATGGCTACACCTTC. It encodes CASSVTAWGQGHGYTF.

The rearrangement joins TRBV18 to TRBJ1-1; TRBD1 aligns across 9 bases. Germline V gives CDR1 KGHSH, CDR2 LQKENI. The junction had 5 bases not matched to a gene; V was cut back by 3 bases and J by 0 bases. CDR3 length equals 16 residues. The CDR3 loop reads CASSPGQGDLNTEAFF. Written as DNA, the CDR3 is TGTGCCAGCTCACCGGGACAGGGTGACTTGAACACTGAAGCTTTCTTT.

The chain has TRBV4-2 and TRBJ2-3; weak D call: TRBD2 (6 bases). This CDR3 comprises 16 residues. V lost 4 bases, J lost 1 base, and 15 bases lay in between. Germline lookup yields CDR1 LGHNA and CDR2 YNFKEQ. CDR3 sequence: CASSPLLAPGTDTQYF. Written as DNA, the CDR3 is TGTGCCAGCAGCCCACTACTAGCTCCTGGCACAGATACGCAGTATTTT.

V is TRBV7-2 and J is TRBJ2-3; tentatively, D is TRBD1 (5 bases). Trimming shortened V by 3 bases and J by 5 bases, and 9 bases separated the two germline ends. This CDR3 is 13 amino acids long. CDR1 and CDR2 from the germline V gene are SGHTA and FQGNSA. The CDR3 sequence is CASSLAGRDTQYF. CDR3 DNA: TGTGCCAGCAGCTTGGCAGGGCGAGATACGCAGTATTTT.

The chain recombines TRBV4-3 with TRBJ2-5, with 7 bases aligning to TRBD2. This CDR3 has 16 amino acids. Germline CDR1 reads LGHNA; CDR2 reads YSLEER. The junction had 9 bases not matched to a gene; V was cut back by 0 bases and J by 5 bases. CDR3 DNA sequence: TGCGCCAGCAGCCAAGACCTATGGGGGAGGGACGAGACCCAGTACTTC. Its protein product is CASSQDLWGRDETQYF.

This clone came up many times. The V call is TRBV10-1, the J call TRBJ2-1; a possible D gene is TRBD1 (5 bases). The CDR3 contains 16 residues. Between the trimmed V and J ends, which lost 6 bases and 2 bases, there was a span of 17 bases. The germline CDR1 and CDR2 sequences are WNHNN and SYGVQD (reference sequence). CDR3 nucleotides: TGCGCCAGCAGACCTACGGAGCAGGGCCCCTACAATGAGCAGTTCTTC. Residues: CASRPTEQGPYNEQFF.

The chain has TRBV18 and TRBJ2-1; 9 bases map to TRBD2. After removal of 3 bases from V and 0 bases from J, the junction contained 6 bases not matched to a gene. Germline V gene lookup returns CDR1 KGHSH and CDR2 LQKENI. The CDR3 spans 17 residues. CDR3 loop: CASSPIIAGDSYNEQFF. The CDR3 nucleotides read TGTGCCAGCTCACCGATCATAGCGGGAGACTCCTACAATGAGCAGTTCTTC.

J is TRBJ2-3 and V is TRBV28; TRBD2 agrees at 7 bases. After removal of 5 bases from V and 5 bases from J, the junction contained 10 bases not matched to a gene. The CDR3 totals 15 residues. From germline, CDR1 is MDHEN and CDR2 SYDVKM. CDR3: CASSPSPRGEDTQYF. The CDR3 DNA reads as TGTGCCAGCAGTCCTTCCCCCCGGGGGGAAGATACGCAGTATTTT.

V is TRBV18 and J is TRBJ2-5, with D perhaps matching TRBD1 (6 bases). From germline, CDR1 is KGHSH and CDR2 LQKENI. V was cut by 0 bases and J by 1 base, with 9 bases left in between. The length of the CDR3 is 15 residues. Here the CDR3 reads CASSPPSRGQETQYF. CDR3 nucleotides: TGTGCCAGCTCACCACCTTCCAGGGGCCAAGAGACCCAGTACTTC.

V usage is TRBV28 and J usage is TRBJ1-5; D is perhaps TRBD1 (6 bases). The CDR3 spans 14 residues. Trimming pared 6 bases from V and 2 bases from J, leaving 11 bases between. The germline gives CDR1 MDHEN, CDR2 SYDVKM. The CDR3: CASSRGGGNQPQHF. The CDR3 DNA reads TGTGCCAGCAGCCGAGGGGGGGGCAATCAGCCCCAGCATTTT.

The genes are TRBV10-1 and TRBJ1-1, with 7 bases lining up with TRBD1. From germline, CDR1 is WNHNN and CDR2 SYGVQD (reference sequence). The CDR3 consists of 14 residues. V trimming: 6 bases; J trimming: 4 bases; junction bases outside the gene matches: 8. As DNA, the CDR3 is TGCGCCAGCAGGCTGAGACAGGGTGGCACTGAAGCTTTCTTT. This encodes CASRLRQGGTEAFF.

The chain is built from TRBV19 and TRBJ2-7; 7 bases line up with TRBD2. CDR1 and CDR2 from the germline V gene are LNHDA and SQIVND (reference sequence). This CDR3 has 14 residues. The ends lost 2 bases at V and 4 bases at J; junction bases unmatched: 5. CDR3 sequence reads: CASSISSGDYEQYF. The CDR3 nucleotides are TGTGCCAGTAGTATATCCAGCGGGGATTACGAGCAGTACTTC.

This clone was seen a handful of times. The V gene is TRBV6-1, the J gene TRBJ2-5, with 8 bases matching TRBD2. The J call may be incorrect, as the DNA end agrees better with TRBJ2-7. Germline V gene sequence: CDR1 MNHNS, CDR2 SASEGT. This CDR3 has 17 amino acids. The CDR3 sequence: CASSEALRGGRLHEQYF. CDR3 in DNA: TGTGCCAGCAGTGAAGCGCTTCGGGGCGGGAGGTTGCACGAGCAGTACTTC.

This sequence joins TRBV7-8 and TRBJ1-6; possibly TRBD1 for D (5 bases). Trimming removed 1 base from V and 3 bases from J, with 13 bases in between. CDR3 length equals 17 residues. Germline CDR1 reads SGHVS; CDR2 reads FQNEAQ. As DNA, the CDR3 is TGTGCCAGCAGCTTAGTAACTTCCGGGGGCTATAATTCACCCCTCCACTTT. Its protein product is CASSLVTSGGYNSPLHF.

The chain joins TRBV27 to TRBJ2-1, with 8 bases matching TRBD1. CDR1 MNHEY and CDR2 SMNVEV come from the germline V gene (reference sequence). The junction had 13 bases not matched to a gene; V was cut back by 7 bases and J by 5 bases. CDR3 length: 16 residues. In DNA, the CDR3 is TGTGCCAGCACTCATACTTGGACAGGGTACAACAATGAGCAGTTCTTC. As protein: CASTHTWTGYNNEQFF.

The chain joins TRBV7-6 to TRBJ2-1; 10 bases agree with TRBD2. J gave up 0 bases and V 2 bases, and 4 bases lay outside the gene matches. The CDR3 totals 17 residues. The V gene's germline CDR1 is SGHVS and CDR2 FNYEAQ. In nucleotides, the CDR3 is TGTGCCAGCAGCTTAAGCGGGGGGGCCAGCTCCTACAATGAGCAGTTCTTC. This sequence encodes CASSLSGGASSYNEQFF.

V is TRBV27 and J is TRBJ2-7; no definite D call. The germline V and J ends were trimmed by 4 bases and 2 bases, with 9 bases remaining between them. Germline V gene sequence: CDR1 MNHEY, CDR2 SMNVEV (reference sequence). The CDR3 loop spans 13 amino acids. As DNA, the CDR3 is TGTGCCAGCAGTTCCTCGGAGACCTACGAGCAGTACTTC. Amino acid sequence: CASSSSETYEQYF.

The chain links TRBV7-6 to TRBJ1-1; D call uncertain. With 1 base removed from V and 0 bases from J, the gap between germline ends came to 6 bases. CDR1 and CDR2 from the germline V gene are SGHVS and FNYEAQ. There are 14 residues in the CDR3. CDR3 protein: CASSLGQVNTEAFF. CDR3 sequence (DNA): TGTGCCAGCAGCTTAGGGCAGGTGAACACTGAAGCTTTCTTT. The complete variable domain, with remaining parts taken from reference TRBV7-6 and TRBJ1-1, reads GAGVSQSPRYKVTKRGQDVALRCDPISGHVSLYWYRQALGQGPEFLTYFNYEAQQDKSGLPNDRFSAERPEGSISTLTIQRTEQRDSAMYRCASSLGQVNTEAFFGQGTRLTVV.